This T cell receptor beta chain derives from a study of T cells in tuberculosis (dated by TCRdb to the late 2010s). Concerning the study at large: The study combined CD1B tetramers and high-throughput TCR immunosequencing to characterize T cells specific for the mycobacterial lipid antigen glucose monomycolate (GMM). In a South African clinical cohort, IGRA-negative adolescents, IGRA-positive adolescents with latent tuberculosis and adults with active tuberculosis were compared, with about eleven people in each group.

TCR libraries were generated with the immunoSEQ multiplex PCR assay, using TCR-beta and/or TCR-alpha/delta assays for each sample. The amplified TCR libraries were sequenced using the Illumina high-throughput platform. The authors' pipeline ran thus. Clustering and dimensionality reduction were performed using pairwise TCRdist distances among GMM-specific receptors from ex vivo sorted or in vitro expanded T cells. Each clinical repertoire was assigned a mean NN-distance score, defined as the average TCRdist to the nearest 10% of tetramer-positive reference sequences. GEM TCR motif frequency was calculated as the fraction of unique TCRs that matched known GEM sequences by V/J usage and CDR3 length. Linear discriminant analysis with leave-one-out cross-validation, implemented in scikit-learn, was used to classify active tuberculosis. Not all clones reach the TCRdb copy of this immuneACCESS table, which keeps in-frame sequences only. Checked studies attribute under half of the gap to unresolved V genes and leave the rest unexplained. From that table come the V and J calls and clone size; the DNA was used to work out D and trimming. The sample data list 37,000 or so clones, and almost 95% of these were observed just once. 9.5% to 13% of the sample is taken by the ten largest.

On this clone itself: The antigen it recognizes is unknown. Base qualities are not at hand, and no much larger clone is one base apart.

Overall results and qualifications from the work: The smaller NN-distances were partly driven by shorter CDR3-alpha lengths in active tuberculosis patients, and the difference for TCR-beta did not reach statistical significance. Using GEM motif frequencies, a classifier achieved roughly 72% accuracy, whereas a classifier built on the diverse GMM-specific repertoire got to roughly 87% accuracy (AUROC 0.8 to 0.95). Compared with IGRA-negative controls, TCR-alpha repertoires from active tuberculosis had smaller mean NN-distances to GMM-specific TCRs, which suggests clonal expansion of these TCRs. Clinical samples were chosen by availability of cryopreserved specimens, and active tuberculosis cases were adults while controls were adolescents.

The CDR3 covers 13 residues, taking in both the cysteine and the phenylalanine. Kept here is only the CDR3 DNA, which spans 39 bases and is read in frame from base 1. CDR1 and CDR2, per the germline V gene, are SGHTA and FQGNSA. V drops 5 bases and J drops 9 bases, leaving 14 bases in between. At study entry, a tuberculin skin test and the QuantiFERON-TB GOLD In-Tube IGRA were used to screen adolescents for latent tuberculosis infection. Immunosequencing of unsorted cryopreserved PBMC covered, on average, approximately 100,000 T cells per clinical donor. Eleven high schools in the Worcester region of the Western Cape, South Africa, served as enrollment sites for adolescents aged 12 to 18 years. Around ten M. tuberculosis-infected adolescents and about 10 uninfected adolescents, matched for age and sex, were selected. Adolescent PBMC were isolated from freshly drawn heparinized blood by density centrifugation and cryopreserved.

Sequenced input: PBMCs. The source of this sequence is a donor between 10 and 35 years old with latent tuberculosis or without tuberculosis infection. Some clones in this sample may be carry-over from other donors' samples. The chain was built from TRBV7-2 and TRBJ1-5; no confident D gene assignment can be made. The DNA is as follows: TGTGCCAGCAGCCTTACGACCCGGGGGCCCCAGCATTTT. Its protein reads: CASSLTTRGPQHF.